The 5 T cell receptor beta chains in this list originate from one sample, sequenced in a study of cytomegalovirus exposure and HLA in healthy donors. The PCR used 60 Vbeta and 13 Jbeta primers. TCRdb keeps only in-frame clones here, not all; method: immunoSEQ multiplex PCR. The repertoire holds roughly 160,000 clones, 70% to 90% seen once, with approximately 8.5% in the top ten. Sequences were obtained from PBMCs. The receptor source for this set is a man aged 18-30 years in good health and CMV-seropositive.

The chain joins TRBV2 to TRBJ1-2; D remains unclear. The V gene lost 4 bases and the J gene lost 2 bases, with 17 bases spanning the gap. The CDR3 is made up of 16 amino acids. Germline assignment: CDR1 SNHLY and CDR2 FYNNEI. CDR3 loop: CASSATFASPNYGYTF. CDR3 nucleotide sequence: TGTGCCAGCAGTGCTACCTTCGCCTCCCCAAACTATGGCTACACCTTC.

The J gene is TRBJ1-6, the V gene TRBV30; D not certain. This CDR3 comprises 15 residues. V lost 1 base and J lost 8, with 15 bases in between. Germline CDR1 is GTSNPN and CDR2 is SVGIG (reference sequence). CDR3 residues: CAWSAAWGGDSPLHF. DNA of the CDR3: TGTGCCTGGAGTGCGGCCTGGGGAGGAGATTCACCCCTCCACTTT.

The chain combines TRBV7-6 with TRBJ2-7; D is perhaps TRBD1 (6 bases). The CDR3 has 15 residues. Trimming took off 2 bases at V and 5 bases at J, with 16 bases between the two ends. Germline CDR1 is SGHVS and CDR2 is FNYEAQ. In nucleotides, the CDR3 is TGTGCCAGCAGCTTATGGCCGGGACATCCCCACGAGCAGTACTTC. It is translated as CASSLWPGHPHEQYF.

The chain joins TRBV9 to TRBJ2-3; perhaps TRBD2 as D (6 bases). V lost 3 bases to trimming and J lost 0 bases, with 17 bases between them. Looked up from germline, CDR1 is SGDLS and CDR2 is YYNGEE. The CDR3 is 17 amino acids. The DNA of the CDR3 is TGTGCCAGCAGCGGATTTAGCGGTCCCCCCAGCACAGATACGCAGTATTTT. Its translation is CASSGFSGPPSTDTQYF.

This clone was seen once. V is TRBV4-1 and J is TRBJ2-3; 14 positions agree with TRBD2. The J segment lost 2 bases and the V segment lost 0 bases, leaving 10 bases of the junction unmatched. In germline, CDR1 is MGHRA, CDR2 YSYEKL. The CDR3 is 20 amino acids. The CDR3 is CASSQDSGLAGGYYTDTQYF. The DNA of the CDR3 is TGCGCCAGCAGCCAAGATAGCGGACTAGCGGGGGGCTATTACACAGATACGCAGTATTTT.